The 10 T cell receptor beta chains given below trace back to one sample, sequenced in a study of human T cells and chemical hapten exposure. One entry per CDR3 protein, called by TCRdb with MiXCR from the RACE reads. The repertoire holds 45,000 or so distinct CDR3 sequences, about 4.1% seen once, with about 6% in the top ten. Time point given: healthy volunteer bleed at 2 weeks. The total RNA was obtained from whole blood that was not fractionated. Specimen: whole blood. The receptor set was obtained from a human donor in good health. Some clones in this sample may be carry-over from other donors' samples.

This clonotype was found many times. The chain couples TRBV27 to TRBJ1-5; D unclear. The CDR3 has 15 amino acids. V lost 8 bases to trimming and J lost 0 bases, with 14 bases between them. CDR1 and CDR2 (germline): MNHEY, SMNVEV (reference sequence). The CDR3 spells CASGPDTYSNQPQHF. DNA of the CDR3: TGTGCCAGCGGGCCAGACACGTATAGCAATCAGCCCCAGCATTTT.

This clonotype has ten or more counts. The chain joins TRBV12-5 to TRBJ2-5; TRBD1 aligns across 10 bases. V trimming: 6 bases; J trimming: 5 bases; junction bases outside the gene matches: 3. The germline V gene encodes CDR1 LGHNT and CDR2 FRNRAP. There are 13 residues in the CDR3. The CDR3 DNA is TGTGCTAGTGGCCGGGACAGGGGCGAGACCCAGTACTTC. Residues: CASGRDRGETQYF.

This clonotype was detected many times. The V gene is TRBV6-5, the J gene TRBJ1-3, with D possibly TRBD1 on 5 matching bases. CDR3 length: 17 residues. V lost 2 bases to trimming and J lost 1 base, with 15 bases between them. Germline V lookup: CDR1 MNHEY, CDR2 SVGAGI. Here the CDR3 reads CASSYDRGAGSGNTIYF. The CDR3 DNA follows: TGTGCCAGCAGTTACGATAGAGGGGCAGGATCTGGAAACACCATATATTTT.

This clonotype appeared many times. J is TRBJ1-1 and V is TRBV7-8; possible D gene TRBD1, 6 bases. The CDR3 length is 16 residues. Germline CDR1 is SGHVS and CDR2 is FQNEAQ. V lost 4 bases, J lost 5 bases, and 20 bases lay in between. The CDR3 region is CASSWRRGAVGTEAFF. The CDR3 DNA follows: TGTGCCAGCAGCTGGCGGAGGGGGGCGGTAGGAACTGAAGCTTTCTTT.

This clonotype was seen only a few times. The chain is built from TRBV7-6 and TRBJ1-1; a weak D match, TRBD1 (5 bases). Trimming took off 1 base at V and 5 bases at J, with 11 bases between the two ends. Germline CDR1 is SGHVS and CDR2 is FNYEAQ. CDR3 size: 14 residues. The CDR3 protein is CASSLGGGWTEAFF. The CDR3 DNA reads TGTGCCAGCAGCTTAGGTGGGGGATGGACTGAAGCTTTCTTT.

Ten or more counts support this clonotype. The DNA of the CDR3 is TGTGCCAGCAGTTCTGGGGATCTGAAAGATACGCAGTATTTT. Its protein product is CASSSGDLKDTQYF. The rearrangement uses TRBV28 and TRBJ2-3, with D unresolved. CDR1 MDHEN and CDR2 SYDVKM come from the germline V gene. This CDR3 is 14 amino acids long. Trimming stripped 4 bases from V and 5 bases from J, with 13 bases between.

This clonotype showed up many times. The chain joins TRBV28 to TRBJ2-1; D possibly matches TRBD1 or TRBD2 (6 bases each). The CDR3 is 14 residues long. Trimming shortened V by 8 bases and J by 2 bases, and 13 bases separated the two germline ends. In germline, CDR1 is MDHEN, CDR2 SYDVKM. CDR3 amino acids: CASRSGEAYNEQFF. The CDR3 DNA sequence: TGTGCCAGCCGGTCAGGGGAGGCCTACAATGAGCAGTTCTTC.

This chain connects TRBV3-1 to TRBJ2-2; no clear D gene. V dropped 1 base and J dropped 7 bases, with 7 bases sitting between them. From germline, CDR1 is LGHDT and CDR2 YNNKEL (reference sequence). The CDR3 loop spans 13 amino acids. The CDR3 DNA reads TGTGCCAGCAGCCAAGCTCGAGGCGGGGAGCTGTTTTTT. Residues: CASSQARGGELFF.

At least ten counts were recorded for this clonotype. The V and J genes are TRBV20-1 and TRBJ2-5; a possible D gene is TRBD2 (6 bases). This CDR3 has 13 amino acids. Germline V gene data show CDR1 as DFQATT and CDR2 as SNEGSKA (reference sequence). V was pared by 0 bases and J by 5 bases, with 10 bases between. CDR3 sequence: CSARDPRGETQYF. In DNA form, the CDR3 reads TGCAGTGCTAGAGATCCGCGGGGCGAGACCCAGTACTTC.

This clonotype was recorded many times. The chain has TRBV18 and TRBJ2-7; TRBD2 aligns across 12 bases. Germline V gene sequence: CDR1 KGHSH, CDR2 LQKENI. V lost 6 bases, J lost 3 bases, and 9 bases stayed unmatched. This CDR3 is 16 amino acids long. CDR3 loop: CASSLRTSGNSYEQYF. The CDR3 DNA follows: TGTGCCAGCTCTCTTAGGACTAGCGGGAATAGCTACGAGCAGTACTTC.